These 13 T cell receptor beta chains came from one sample sequenced in a study of CD8 T cells in ankylosing spondylitis. Study-wide results and caveats: What appeared characteristic of ankylosing spondylitis blood was a TCR beta motif of under 10 highly homologous variants.

No antigen is known for these receptors. TCRdb ran MiXCR on the 5' RACE reads and lists one entry per CDR3 protein. The sample has 700,000 to 1,000,000 distinct CDR3 sequences, about an eighth seen once. Input material: blood, either unsorted or a sorted T cell fraction (not recorded which). These receptor sequences come from a male donor with ankylosing spondylitis.

This clonotype has more than one count but fewer than ten. The V gene is TRBV7-2, the J gene TRBJ2-1, with 8 bases that match TRBD1. With 3 bases clipped from V and 2 bases from J, the junction kept 3 bases outside the gene matches. This CDR3 is built from 15 residues. CDR1 is SGHTA, CDR2 FQGNSA, per germline. The CDR3 protein is CASSFSRGPYNEQFF. The CDR3 DNA follows: TGTGCCAGCAGCTTCAGCAGGGGGCCCTACAATGAGCAGTTCTTC.

The chain is built from TRBV7-2 and TRBJ2-3; 11 bases align to TRBD2. Looked up from germline, CDR1 is SGHTA and CDR2 is FQGNSA. The CDR3 spans 16 residues. V lost 5 bases, J lost 8 bases, and 12 bases stayed unmatched. The CDR3 sequence is CASSLGLAGGQGTQYF. In nucleotides, the CDR3 is TGTGCCAGCAGCCTAGGACTAGCGGGTGGGCAAGGTACGCAGTATTTT.

The sample holds many counts of this clonotype. The chain uses TRBV10-3 and TRBJ1-5; 8 bases agree with TRBD1. Germline V gives CDR1 ENHRY, CDR2 SYGVKD. The CDR3 covers 16 residues. Trimming removed 3 bases from V and 5 bases from J; junction bases left unmatched: 9. The CDR3 is CAISDFGQGGDQPQHF. The CDR3 coding sequence is TGTGCCATCAGTGATTTCGGACAGGGCGGCGATCAGCCCCAGCATTTT.

The sample holds a few counts of this clonotype. This chain links TRBV10-3 with TRBJ2-7; D not certain. With 6 bases removed from V and 0 bases from J, the gap between germline ends came to 9 bases. There are 13 residues in the CDR3. Germline loops: CDR1 ENHRY, CDR2 SYGVKD. The CDR3 loop reads CAIRPGFSYEQYF. As DNA, the CDR3 is TGTGCCATCAGGCCCGGATTCTCCTACGAGCAGTACTTC.

The chain links TRBV11-2 to TRBJ2-1; unclear D gene. Trimming took off 6 bases at V and 2 bases at J, with 8 bases between the two ends. This CDR3 spans 13 amino acids. From germline, CDR1 is SGHAT and CDR2 FQNNGV. The CDR3 nucleotides read TGTGCCAGCAGAGAAACTGCCTACAATGAGCAGTTCTTC. Translation gives CASRETAYNEQFF.

In its sample, this clonotype was seen a few times. This sequence joins TRBV7-2 and TRBJ1-1; 7 bases agree with TRBD1. V lost 3 bases and J lost 3; bases outside the gene matches: 7. The CDR3 length is 15 residues. Germline loops: CDR1 SGHTA, CDR2 FQGNSA. Here the CDR3 DNA reads TGTGCCAGCAGCTTGAACCAGGGGGTGTACACTGAAGCTTTCTTT. Encoded protein: CASSLNQGVYTEAFF.

The chain joins TRBV5-1 to TRBJ1-3; TRBD1 is a possible D gene (5 bases). Germline V gives CDR1 SGHRS, CDR2 YFSETQ. Trimming took off 0 bases at V and 2 bases at J, with 12 bases between the two ends. The length of the CDR3 is 16 residues. Here the CDR3 reads CASSLGTPGTGNTIYF. In DNA, the CDR3 is TGCGCCAGCAGCTTGGGAACTCCAGGGACTGGAAACACCATATATTTT.

The gene calls are TRBV20-1 and TRBJ2-1; 8 bases match TRBD2. V lost 6 bases, J lost 0 bases, and 13 bases stayed unmatched. CDR1 and CDR2 (germline): DFQATT, SNEGSKA (reference sequence). There are 17 residues in the CDR3. CDR3 loop: CSAPGGSGDLSYNEQFF. Written as DNA, the CDR3 is TGCAGTGCCCCCGGTGGTAGCGGGGACCTCTCCTACAATGAGCAGTTCTTC.

The chain recombines TRBV20-1 with TRBJ2-3; 9 positions match TRBD2. Germline assignment: CDR1 DFQATT and CDR2 SNEGSKA (reference sequence). V shed 6 bases and J 4 bases; nucleotides not matched to a gene: 8. CDR3 length equals 14 residues. DNA for the CDR3: TGCAGTGCAGCCATAGCGGGAGTGTCAGATACGCAGTATTTT. It yields the protein CSAAIAGVSDTQYF.

J is TRBJ2-7 and V is TRBV27, with D unresolved. Looked up from germline, CDR1 is MNHEY and CDR2 is SMNVEV (reference sequence). The CDR3 runs to 15 residues. V lost 7 bases, J lost 2 bases, and 18 bases lay in between. The CDR3 is CASTPRWGLTYEQYF. CDR3 nucleotide sequence: TGTGCCAGCACGCCACGGTGGGGTCTAACCTACGAGCAGTACTTC.

The chain uses TRBV5-1 and TRBJ2-1, with a possible D match to TRBD2 (7 bases). This CDR3 is 14 amino acids long. The V gene's germline CDR1 is SGHRS and CDR2 YFSETQ. V was clipped by 5 bases and J by 6 bases, with 15 bases between them. CDR3 bases: TGCGCCAGCAGTGGGGGGGGGCCTCTCAATGAGCAGTTCTTC. Protein sequence: CASSGGGPLNEQFF.

This clonotype was picked up a small number of times. The chain employs TRBV6-5 and TRBJ2-1; 9 bases align to TRBD2. In germline, CDR1 is MNHEY, CDR2 SVGAGI. The CDR3 is 15 residues long. V lost 3 bases, J lost 4 bases, and 4 bases stayed unmatched. The CDR3: CASSYSSGTYNEQFF. In DNA form, the CDR3 reads TGTGCCAGCAGTTATTCTAGCGGGACATACAATGAGCAGTTCTTC.

This clonotype has only a few counts. The V and J genes are TRBV20-1 and TRBJ1-4; 8 bases align to TRBD1. The junction had 4 bases not matched to a gene; V was cut back by 6 bases and J by 7 bases. This CDR3 has 12 amino acids. Germline V gene data show CDR1 as DFQATT and CDR2 as SNEGSKA (reference sequence). CDR3 DNA sequence: TGCAGTGCCAGGACAGGGTTTGAAAAACTGTTTTTT. Amino acid sequence: CSARTGFEKLFF.